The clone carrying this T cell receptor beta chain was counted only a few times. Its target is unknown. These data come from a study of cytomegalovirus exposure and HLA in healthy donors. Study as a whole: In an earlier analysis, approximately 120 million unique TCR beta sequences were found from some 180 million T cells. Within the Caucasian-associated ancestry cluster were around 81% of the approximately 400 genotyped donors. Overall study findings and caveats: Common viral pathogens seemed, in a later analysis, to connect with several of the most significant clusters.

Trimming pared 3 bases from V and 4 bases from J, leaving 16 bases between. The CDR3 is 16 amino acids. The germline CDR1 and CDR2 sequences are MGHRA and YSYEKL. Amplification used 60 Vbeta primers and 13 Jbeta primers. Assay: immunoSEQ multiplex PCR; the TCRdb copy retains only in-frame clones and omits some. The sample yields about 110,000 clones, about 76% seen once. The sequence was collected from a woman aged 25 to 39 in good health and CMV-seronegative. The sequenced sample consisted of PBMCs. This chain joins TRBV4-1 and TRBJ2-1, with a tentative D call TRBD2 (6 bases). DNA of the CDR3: TGCGCCAGCAGCCACCACGGGACTTACCCTTACAATGAGCAGTTCTTC. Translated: CASSHHGTYPYNEQFF.